Included here is one T cell receptor (beta chain) sequence, with context. The antigen remains undetermined. With V trimmed by 6 bases and J by 1 base, 5 bases remained unmatched. Germline lookup yields CDR1 GTSNPN and CDR2 SVGIG (reference sequence). This CDR3 spans 13 amino acids. This specimen comes from a study of cytomegalovirus exposure and HLA in healthy donors. Whole-study findings and limits: Common viral pathogens were later found to be apparently linked to several of the most significant clusters. In vitro data verified three CMV-associated chains as specific for CMV antigens.

Although they were nominally healthy when sampled, donors likely had unrecorded immune exposures. The PCR contained 60 Vbeta and 13 Jbeta primers. Clones were read by immunoSEQ multiplex PCR, and TCRdb kept only the in-frame ones, dropping some. The table has fewer than 200,000 clones, 80% to 90% seen once. The receptor was isolated from a woman between 50 and 59 years old in good health and CMV-seronegative. Sequencing used PBMCs. The V gene is TRBV30, the J gene TRBJ2-7; the match to TRBD1 covers 8 bases. CDR3 DNA sequence: TGTGCCTGTCGACAGGGGTATTCCTACGAGCAGTACTTC. This gives the protein CACRQGYSYEQYF.